The 9 T cell receptor beta chains reported below all come from one sample, sequenced in a study of blood T cell repertoires in COVID-19. Some clones are missing from TCRdb's copy, which holds only in-frame ones; the method was immunoSEQ multiplex PCR. The data hold fewer than 450,000 clones, with approximately 86% observed a single time. The sequenced sample was PBMCs or T cells enriched from blood (not recorded which). These receptor sequences come from a middle-aged woman with acute COVID-19.

The J gene is TRBJ1-1, the V gene TRBV6-5, with 7 bases fitting TRBD1. V was pared by 6 bases and J by 6 bases, with 7 bases of the junction left unmatched. The CDR3 consists of 13 residues. In germline, CDR1 is MNHEY, CDR2 SVGAGI. CDR3 loop: CASSSGRGPEAFF. The CDR3 nucleotides read TGTGCCAGCAGCTCCGGGAGGGGGCCTGAAGCTTTCTTT.

This chain uses TRBV10-3 with TRBJ1-2; TRBD1 matches at 9 bases. CDR1 ENHRY and CDR2 SYGVKD come from the germline V gene. CDR3 length: 12 amino acids. V lost 10 bases and J lost 5; bases outside the gene matches: 5. Written as DNA, the CDR3 is TGTGCCACTAGGACAGGGGATTATGGCTACACCTTC. It encodes CATRTGDYGYTF.

The genes are TRBV7-9 and TRBJ2-7; possibly TRBD1 for D (6 bases). V was trimmed by 2 bases and J by 2 bases, leaving 13 bases between them. Germline assignment: CDR1 SEHNR and CDR2 FQNEAQ (reference sequence). This CDR3 contains 15 residues. In DNA, the CDR3 is TGTGCCAGCAGCTTATTCGGACAGCGTACCTACGAGCAGTACTTC. Protein: CASSLFGQRTYEQYF.

This sequence joins TRBV3-1 (or the pseudogene TRBV3-2) and TRBJ2-5; a weak D match, TRBD2 (6 bases). CDR1 is LGHDT and CDR2 is YNNKEL in the germline V gene (reference sequence). This CDR3 is built from 16 residues. The V gene lost 1 base and the J gene lost 2 bases, with 14 bases spanning the gap. CDR3 nucleotides: TGTGCCAGCAGCCAAGTCTTGCGGGGAACACAAGAGACCCAGTACTTC. Protein sequence: CASSQVLRGTQETQYF.

This chain uses TRBV6-5 with TRBJ1-1, with unresolved D. Germline-derived CDR1 and CDR2 are MNHEY and SVGAGI. Trimming took off 8 bases at V and 1 base at J, with 17 bases between the two ends. CDR3 size: 15 residues. The CDR3, as DNA: TGTGCCAGCTATCGGACTTTTTTTCCGAACACTGAAGCTTTCTTT. It is translated as CASYRTFFPNTEAFF.

V gene TRBV7-7 combines with J gene TRBJ2-1; 11 nucleotides match TRBD2. V lost 5 bases, J lost 0 bases, and 3 bases stayed unmatched. The CDR3 has 16 residues. CDR1 is SSHAT, CDR2 FNYEAQ, per germline (reference sequence). The DNA for the CDR3 is TGTGCCAGCAGCGTTGGACTAGCGGGCTCCTACAATGAGCAGTTCTTC. Translating gives CASSVGLAGSYNEQFF. The variable domain in full, completed from reference TRBV7-7 and TRBJ2-1, reads GAGVSQSPRYKVTKRGQDVTLRCDPISSHATLYWYQQALGQGPEFLTYFNYEAQPDKSGLPSDRFSAERPEGSISTLTIQRTEQRDSAMYRCASSVGLAGSYNEQFFGPGTRLTVL.

CDR3 amino acids: CASSYYLFDEQFF. CDR3 bases: TGTGCCAGCAGTTACTACTTATTCGATGAGCAGTTCTTC. The chain carries TRBV6-5 and TRBJ2-1; D is ambiguous. Per the germline V gene, CDR1 is MNHEY and CDR2 is SVGAGI. Deletions cut 1 base from V and 8 bases from J, with 9 bases between. CDR3 length: 13 residues.

The chain carries TRBV5-1 and TRBJ1-1; 8 positions agree with TRBD1. The CDR3 totals 14 residues. With 2 bases clipped from V and 5 bases from J, the junction kept 5 bases outside the gene matches. Germline V CDR1 and CDR2: SGHRS, YFSETQ. The CDR3, as DNA: TGCGCCAGCAGCTTACAAGGACAGGGAACTGAAGCTTTCTTT. Translated, it gives CASSLQGQGTEAFF. Supplemented by reference TRBV5-1 and TRBJ1-1, the full variable domain reads KAGVTQTPRYLIKTRGQQVTLSCSPISGHRSVSWYQQTPGQGLQFLFEYFSETQRNKGNFPGRFSGRQFSNSRSEMNVSTLELGDSALYLCASSLQGQGTEAFFGQGTRLTVV.

The chain is built from TRBV29-1 and TRBJ2-3; 9 nucleotides match TRBD2. The V and J ends lost 2 bases and 1 base, in that order; junction bases with no gene match: 4. This CDR3 has 15 residues. Germline values: CDR1 SQVTM, CDR2 ANQGSEA. CDR3: CSVELGGGGTDTQYF. The CDR3 DNA is TGCAGCGTTGAATTGGGCGGGGGGGGCACAGATACGCAGTATTTT.